A single sample gave rise to the 17 T cell receptor beta chains below, sequenced in a study of cytomegalovirus exposure and HLA in healthy donors. TCRdb's table, derived via immunoSEQ multiplex PCR, lists solely in-frame clones and lacks some. This table has 280,000 or so clones, approximately 88% appearing once. Sequencing was carried out using PBMCs. The receptor source for this set is a woman in her late teens or twenties in good health and CMV-seronegative.

The CDR3 is CASSIYSQGNQPQHF. For the CDR3, the DNA is TGTGCCAGTAGTATCTATTCCCAGGGAAATCAGCCCCAGCATTTT. The chain combines TRBV19 with TRBJ1-5, with D tentatively TRBD1 (5 bases). The CDR3 covers 15 residues. CDR1 LNHDA and CDR2 SQIVND come from the germline V gene (reference sequence). The germline V and J ends were trimmed by 3 bases and 4 bases, with 13 bases remaining between them.

This clone showed up just a few times. As DNA, the CDR3 is TGCGCCAGCAGCCTCAGGGGGTCTACGTCCGGCTACACCTTC. It yields the protein CASSLRGSTSGYTF. V is TRBV5-1 and J is TRBJ1-2, with TRBD1 identical over 7 bases. J was trimmed by 8 bases and V by 4 bases; bases with no gene match: 11. Germline CDR1 SGHRS, CDR2 YFSETQ. CDR3 length equals 14 residues.

The chain employs TRBV2 and TRBJ2-2; tentative D call: TRBD2 (5 bases). Trimming took off 6 bases at V and 7 bases at J, with 12 bases between the two ends. Germline V gives CDR1 SNHLY, CDR2 FYNNEI. The CDR3 is made up of 13 amino acids. The CDR3 nucleotides read TGTGCCAGCAGGGACTTGCCGGGCGGGGAGCTGTTTTTT. This translates into CASRDLPGGELFF.

The rearrangement joins TRBV6-5 to TRBJ2-3; 12 bases fit TRBD2. Germline CDR1 is MNHEY and CDR2 is SVGAGI. The CDR3 has 15 amino acids. V gave up 6 bases and J gave up 5 bases; unmatched junction bases: 6. The CDR3 here is CASRGLAGRGDTQYF. For the CDR3, the DNA is TGTGCCAGCAGGGGACTAGCGGGTAGGGGAGATACGCAGTATTTT.

The gene calls are TRBV28 and TRBJ2-2; TRBD2 is a possible D gene (6 bases). The V end was cut by 8 bases, the J end by 6 bases, with 22 bases between. The CDR3 length is 16 residues. CDR1 is MDHEN and CDR2 is SYDVKM in the germline V gene. In DNA form, the CDR3 reads TGTGCCAGCGGGGAGGCGGCCCCGACCCGTTCCGGGGAGCTGTTTTTT. It specifies CASGEAAPTRSGELFF.

The genes are TRBV19 and TRBJ1-1; no reliable D call. The CDR3 runs 17 residues. From germline, CDR1 is LNHDA and CDR2 SQIVND (reference sequence). V lost 4 bases and J 8 bases, leaving 26 bases between the germline ends. The CDR3 spells CASSRDREISLSTEAFF. The CDR3 DNA reads as TGTGCCAGTAGTAGAGACCGGGAGATCTCACTAAGTACAGAAGCTTTCTTT.

The V and J genes are TRBV12-5 and TRBJ2-3; TRBD2 aligns across 9 bases. Germline V gene sequence: CDR1 LGHNT, CDR2 FRNRAP. The length of the CDR3 is 15 residues. Losses at the gene ends were 1 base for V and 7 bases for J; bases not matched to a gene: 6. The CDR3 loop reads CASGLGGLAAHTQYF. The CDR3 DNA reads as TGTGCTAGTGGTTTGGGGGGACTAGCCGCCCATACGCAGTATTTT. The whole variable domain, filled in from reference TRBV12-5 and TRBJ2-3, reads DARVTQTPRHKVTEMGQEVTMRCQPILGHNTVFWYRQTMMQGLELLAYFRNRAPLDDSGMPKDRFSAEMPDATLATLKIQPSEPRDSAVYFCASGLGGLAAHTQYFGPGTRLTVL.

The rearrangement links TRBV6-5 to TRBJ2-3, with 9 bases identical to TRBD1. This CDR3 is built from 15 residues. V lost 6 bases to trimming and J lost 4 bases; unmatched junction nucleotides: 8. Germline lookup yields CDR1 MNHEY and CDR2 SVGAGI. The CDR3 coding sequence is TGTGCCAGCAGGAAACGGGACAGGGACTCAGATACGCAGTATTTT. It codes for CASRKRDRDSDTQYF.

The J gene is TRBJ2-7, the V gene TRBV6-5; 7 positions agree with TRBD2. V was pared by 8 bases and J by 2 bases, with 12 bases of the junction left unmatched. Germline assignment: CDR1 MNHEY and CDR2 SVGAGI. This CDR3 is 15 amino acids long. For the CDR3, the DNA is TGTGCCAGCTCAGGGCTTACGGGAGGCGCCTACGAGCAGTACTTC. This gives the protein CASSGLTGGAYEQYF.

A single count supports this clone. CDR3 amino acids: CASSSFSGSPGELFF. CDR3 nucleotides: TGTGCCAGCAGCTCCTTTAGCGGGAGTCCCGGGGAGCTGTTTTTT. V and J are TRBV7-2 and TRBJ2-2; 9 nucleotides match TRBD2. After removal of 4 bases from V and 6 bases from J, the junction contained 6 bases not matched to a gene. CDR3 length: 15 residues. Germline values: CDR1 SGHTA, CDR2 FQGNSA. The variable domain in full, with the rest retrieved from reference TRBV7-2 and TRBJ2-2, is GAGVSQSPSNKVTEKGKDVELRCDPISGHTALYWYRQSLGQGLEFLIYFQGNSAPDKSGLPSDRFSAERTGGSVSTLTIQRTQQEDSAVYLCASSSFSGSPGELFFGEGSRLTVL.

The rearrangement uses TRBV6-1 and TRBJ2-1; TRBD2 agrees at 12 bases. Germline V lookup: CDR1 MNHNS, CDR2 SASEGT. V gave up 5 bases and J gave up 8 bases; unmatched junction bases: 7. The CDR3 has 15 amino acids. CDR3 amino acids: CASSRLAGEVDEQFF. The DNA of the CDR3 is TGTGCCAGCAGTCGACTAGCGGGAGAGGTCGATGAGCAGTTCTTC.

This sequence joins TRBV5-4 and TRBJ2-1; 9 nucleotides line up with TRBD1. In germline, CDR1 is SGHNT, CDR2 YYREEE (reference sequence). V trimming: 2 bases; J trimming: 7 bases; junction bases outside the gene matches: 10. The CDR3 is 16 amino acids. In DNA, the CDR3 is TGTGCCAGCAGCTTTCGGACAGGGGAACGAACTAATGAGCAGTTCTTC. Protein: CASSFRTGERTNEQFF.

The CDR3 loop is CASSLTYRGFADTQYF. CDR3 DNA: TGTGCCAGCAGCTTAACTTACAGGGGATTTGCAGATACGCAGTATTTT. The chain has TRBV7-3 and TRBJ2-3; TRBD1 agrees at 7 bases. V lost 0 bases and J lost 4; bases outside the gene matches: 7. CDR3 length: 16 amino acids. The germline gives CDR1 SGHTA, CDR2 FQGTGA.

This clone occurred a few times. This chain connects TRBV5-1 to TRBJ1-2, with D perhaps matching TRBD1 (5 bases). Trimming removed 0 bases at V and 5 bases at J, with 11 bases between. From germline, CDR1 is SGHRS and CDR2 YFSETQ. The CDR3 has 14 residues. This CDR3 is CASSLEVRGYGYTF. CDR3 DNA sequence: TGCGCCAGCAGCTTGGAGGTTCGGGGGTATGGCTACACCTTC.

This sequence joins TRBV7-9 and TRBJ2-7; TRBD2 aligns across 7 bases. Trimming took 4 bases from V and 6 from J; bases not matched to a gene: 9. CDR1 is SEHNR, CDR2 FQNEAQ, per germline (reference sequence). CDR3 length: 14 residues. The CDR3 region is CASSSHRDYSEQYF. The DNA of the CDR3 is TGTGCCAGCAGCTCACACCGGGACTATAGCGAGCAGTACTTC.

This clone appeared a single time. The CDR3 is CASSFRRQSEQYF. In nucleotides, the CDR3 is TGTGCCAGCAGTTTTCGCAGGCAGAGCGAGCAGTACTTC. The chain combines TRBV28 with TRBJ2-7, with D unclear. Trimming stripped 3 bases from V and 6 bases from J, with 12 bases between. The CDR3 extends over 13 amino acids. Germline loops: CDR1 MDHEN, CDR2 SYDVKM.

The rearrangement links TRBV5-1 to TRBJ2-7; D possibly corresponds to TRBD2 (6 bases). Trimming took 2 bases from V and 6 from J, leaving 12 bases between them. The CDR3 length is 13 residues. CDR1 SGHRS and CDR2 YFSETQ come from the germline V gene. This CDR3 reads CASSFGVGGEQYF. CDR3 DNA sequence: TGCGCCAGCAGCTTCGGAGTGGGGGGCGAGCAGTACTTC.